This entry is about one T cell receptor beta chain. What it binds is not known. The data were taken from a study of T cell clones after liver transplantation. General study points: The donor-reactive repertoire was only partly measurable in two subjects, lacking donor cells.

The CDR3 runs to 15 residues. Germline-derived CDR1 and CDR2 are SGHTA and FQGTGA. The V gene lost 0 bases and the J gene lost 1 base, with 9 bases spanning the gap. Data came from immunoSEQ multiplex PCR; TCRdb stores just in-frame clones and leaves some out. This sample has 65,000 to 80,000 clones, with about four fifths found just once. Sequences were derived from CD4+ T cells from blood, sampled before liver transplant. This receptor was obtained from a human donor who received a liver transplant. The V gene is TRBV7-3, the J gene TRBJ1-1; D unclear. CDR3 in DNA: TGTGCCAGCAGCTTAACGACCCGGGGGAACACTGAAGCTTTCTTT. It codes for CASSLTTRGNTEAFF.